The clone carrying this T cell receptor (beta chain) appeared a few times. No antigen is known for it. Germline V lookup: CDR1 SEHNR, CDR2 FQNEAQ (reference sequence). The CDR3 runs to 13 residues. Trimming at V came to 4 bases and at J to 6 bases, leaving 6 bases not matched to a gene. This sample is drawn from a study of OX40 agonist ivuxolimab in advanced cancers. Across the whole study: At 0.01 to 10 mg/kg, ivuxolimab was administered intravenously to patients every 2 weeks. Study-wide findings and caveats: Researchers did not establish what antigens the expanded peripheral T cells target.

This table comes from immunoSEQ multiplex PCR, and its TCRdb copy is limited to in-frame clones, with some not included. The sample contains about 78,000 clones, about nine tenths of which appear only once. V gene TRBV7-9 combines with J gene TRBJ2-7; TRBD1 agrees at 7 bases. The material was CD4+ or CD8+ T cells sorted from blood, obtained in a trial of the OX40 agonist ivuxolimab. The sequence came from an adult with an advanced solid tumor such as melanoma, head and neck, liver or kidney cancer. The CDR3, as DNA: TGTGCCAGCAGCTCACAGGGGATAGGCGAGCAGTACTTC. As protein: CASSSQGIGEQYF.